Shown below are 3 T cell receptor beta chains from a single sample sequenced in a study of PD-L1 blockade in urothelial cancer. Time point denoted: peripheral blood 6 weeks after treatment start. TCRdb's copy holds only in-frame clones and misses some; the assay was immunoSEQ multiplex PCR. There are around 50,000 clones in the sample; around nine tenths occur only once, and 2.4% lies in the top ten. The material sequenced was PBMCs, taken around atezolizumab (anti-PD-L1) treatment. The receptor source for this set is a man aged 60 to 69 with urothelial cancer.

CDR3: CASSPFGGRTYNEQFF. CDR3 nucleotides: TGTGCCAGCTCACCATTCGGGGGGAGGACCTACAATGAGCAGTTCTTC. The chain carries TRBV18 and TRBJ2-1, with 7 nucleotides matching TRBD2. The germline CDR1 and CDR2 sequences are KGHSH and LQKENI. The junction had 6 bases not matched to a gene; V was cut back by 2 bases and J by 2 bases. This CDR3 spans 16 amino acids.

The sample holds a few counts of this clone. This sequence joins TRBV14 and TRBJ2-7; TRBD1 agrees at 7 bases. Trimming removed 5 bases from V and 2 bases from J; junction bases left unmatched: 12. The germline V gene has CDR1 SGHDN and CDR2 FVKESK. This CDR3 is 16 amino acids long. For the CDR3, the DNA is TGTGCCAGCAGCGCTACCGGGACAGCTTTTCCCTACGAGCAGTACTTC. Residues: CASSATGTAFPYEQYF.

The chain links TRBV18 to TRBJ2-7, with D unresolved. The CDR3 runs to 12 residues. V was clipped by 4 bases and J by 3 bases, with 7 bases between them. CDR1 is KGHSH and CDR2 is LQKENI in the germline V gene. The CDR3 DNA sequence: TGTGCCAGCTCACTTTCGGGCTACGAGCAGTACTTC. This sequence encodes CASSLSGYEQYF.